This TCR beta chain was identified during a study of blood T cell repertoires in COVID-19. About the study: Material from acute and convalescent COVID-19 was sourced from the United States, Italy and Spain. Sources were T cells, B-cell-depleted T cells, or PBMCs; the material itself was cDNA or gDNA.

This clone was observed once. In the authors' workflow: Researchers report that nucleated cell counts were estimated from reference gene primer amplification. The repertoire was sequenced with immunoSEQ multiplex PCR; TCRdb's copy has only in-frame clones and lacks some. V and J calls and clone size are given by that table; D and trimming were obtained from the DNA. The sample records some 150,000 clones, over 80% being singletons. The TCR comes from a man over 45 with active COVID-19. Source material: peripheral blood.

The CDR3 coding sequence is TGTGCCAGCAGCTTAGGGGGGGGAATAGAGACCCAGTACTTC. Its translation is CASSLGGGIETQYF. V is TRBV7-8 and J is TRBJ2-5, with TRBD2 matching 7 bases. V was pared by 1 base and J by 4 bases, with 3 bases of the junction left unmatched. Germline assignment: CDR1 SGHVS and CDR2 FQNEAQ. CDR3 length equals 14 residues.